A single sample is the source of the 2 T cell receptor beta chains below, sequenced in a study of cytomegalovirus exposure and HLA in healthy donors. 60 Vbeta and 13 Jbeta primers were used in PCR. Sequenced by immunoSEQ multiplex PCR; TCRdb stores in-frame clones only, minus some. Among 230,000 or so clones listed, around 90% were seen once. The material sequenced was PBMCs. The source of these receptors is a girl aged 2 to 9 in good health and CMV-seronegative.

This sequence joins TRBV7-2 and TRBJ2-1, with a weak D call TRBD2 (6 bases). This CDR3 is 11 amino acids long. Germline lookup yields CDR1 SGHTA and CDR2 FQGNSA. V was trimmed by 1 base and J by 15 bases, leaving 10 bases between them. DNA for the CDR3: TGTGCCAGCAGCTTAGGGGACTCACCGTTCTTC. Translation gives CASSLGDSPFF.

The chain combines TRBV6-5 with TRBJ1-1, with unresolved D. V was shortened by 1 base and J by 5 bases, with 17 bases between the two germline ends. The CDR3 is made up of 16 amino acids. Germline V gene sequence: CDR1 MNHEY, CDR2 SVGAGI. CDR3 loop: CASSYFPAFGNTEAFF. The DNA of the CDR3 is TGTGCCAGCAGTTACTTTCCGGCCTTCGGGAATACTGAAGCTTTCTTT.